This T cell receptor (beta chain) was documented in a study of cytomegalovirus exposure and HLA in healthy donors (dated by TCRdb to 2016 to 2017). For the wider study: An earlier analysis of several hundred of the donors reported under 300 Gb of sequence data and 117 million unique TCR beta sequences obtained from roughly 170 million T cells. Roughly 300 gigabases of sequencing data and approximately 85 million unique TCR sequences were included in an early release covering 550 to 800 HLA-typed donors. Of the 398 genotyped donors, about 80% fell in the genetic ancestry cluster associated with self-reported Caucasian donors. The study aimed to test whether cataloging public T cell receptors could reveal signatures of past pathogen exposure. Using immunosequencing, the study profiled T cell repertoires from some 670 subjects and related those repertoires to cytomegalovirus serostatus. A separate validation cohort of about 110 different subjects was used in addition to the 666-subject first cohort. To predict cytomegalovirus infection status, the study brought together high-throughput TCR immunosequencing, statistical association of individual TCRs with disease status, and machine learning. In a later analysis, previously published TCR beta repertoires from roughly 710 donors were re-analyzed and high-resolution HLA genotyping was added so that TCR occurrence patterns could be studied. The later analysis used no new phenotypic data to find candidate immune exposures, relying instead on TCR beta sequences and their occurrence across donors. An earlier analysis of around 540 of the donors applied high-throughput TCR beta sequencing to assess whether each TCR beta V gene segment acted as functional or pseudogenic. Donor age, sex, ethnicity and CMV serostatus were compiled together with the repertoire data. A later genetic analysis took genome-wide SNP genotypes for about three fifths of the roughly 700 donors and used that subset as a discovery cohort. All discovery cohort repertoires had been generated using a single sequencing platform. Both class I and class II loci were covered by HLA typing, at four-digit resolution. The number of typed donors differed by locus: about 620-630 for A, B, C, DRB1 and DQB1; 522 for DQA1; some 610 for DPA1; and some 430 for DPB1. Four to six DR-DQ haplotypes were handled as single units for association and clustering, since linkage in the cohort was strong. On average, around 200,000 unique TCR beta nucleotide sequences were sequenced per donor among 398 genotyped donors of the cohort, with about 17% of those sequences being non-productive. General conclusions and limits of the study: The earlier analysis of approximately 560 of the donors excluded 15 to 20 rarely observed V segments, including chromosome 9 orphons, because counts were too low. Correlated functional status among segregating V segments might reflect linkage disequilibrium, but an unknown experimental factor could not be ruled out. A later analysis associated 16,951 TCR beta sequences with specific HLA alleles at a false discovery rate of 0.05. Roughly uniform sequencing depth across donors was assumed in presence/absence analyses, although this assumption may not hold. A cluster of highly shared sequence variants was judged likely to represent a technical artifact of the sequencing pipeline. In this cohort, only TCR beta chains were sequenced, and detectable features were limited by the absence of alpha or paired-chain data. In an earlier analysis of 450 to 750 of the donors, most TCR beta V segments appeared in productive rearrangements about 87% or about 30% of the time, broadly matching IMGT annotations. According to a later analysis, most CMV-associated TCR beta chains appeared to be HLA-restricted, and the HLA associations seemed to be driven largely by CMV exposure. According to a later analysis, TCR association rates differed among HLA loci, with DRB1 alleles showing the most associated TCRs and HLA-C alleles showing the fewest. In vitro tests confirmed that a few of the cytomegalovirus-associated TCR beta chains recognize cytomegalovirus antigens. HLA typing was unavailable for some donors at each locus, so association tests used only the typed subset. For the cohort, immune exposure information was limited to CMV serostatus. A later genetic analysis reported fewer N-insertions in productive TCRs among donors in an Asian-associated ancestry cluster than the roughly 690-donor mean. In a later analysis, several top co-occurrence clusters were reported to appear linked to parvovirus B19, influenza, CMV and Epstein-Barr virus. Strong co-occurrence of HLA alleles, especially DR and DQ, made assigning TCR associations to individual alleles difficult. A further reported finding was that TCR beta sequences accurately predicted the HLA-A and HLA-B alleles for most subjects in the first cohort. In a later genetic analysis, a missense DCLRE1C variant was associated with V-gene and J-gene trimming of TCR beta chains, and the association was replicated in an independent cohort. In both the original and validation cohorts, the classifier was reported to diagnose cytomegalovirus status with high specificity and sensitivity. The study gave a list of over 150 TCR beta chains associated with cytomegalovirus. The authors suggested that the approach could potentially be extended to other disease states and immunological phenotypes. In a later analysis, HLA-associated TCR beta chains were found to be more clonally expanded and to have lower generation probabilities than equally common non-associated chains. Most TCR sequences were observed very rarely across donors, whereas some public TCRs were present in many individuals. Some IMGT-functional V segments, including TRBV6-2 and TRBV6-3, could not be distinguished by the 87-base-pair reads and were therefore excluded.

This clone came up a few times. Its antigen specificity is not known. No much larger clone exists at a distance of one base, and base qualities are not known. Library generation was performed with the immunoSEQ multiplex PCR assay. For the multiplex PCR, a mixture combining 60 forward primers for TCR Vbeta segments and 13 reverse primers for TCR Jbeta segments was used. The CDR3 region of rearranged TCR beta genes was amplified from genomic DNA with a multiplex PCR assay. Amplified TCR beta libraries were sequenced as 87-base-pair reads on the Illumina HiSeq System. Under the source paper's analysis protocol: Across the roughly 640 repertoires, a later analysis counted 78 million or so unique TCR beta chains, 9.5 million to 12 million of which were shared by at least two donors. Raw reads were error-corrected and collapsed into unique sequences by a nearest-neighbor algorithm in which closely related sequences were merged to remove PCR and sequencing errors. Alignment of CDR3 sequences to IMGT reference sequences was used to assign V, D and J gene segments. Each retained sequence needed at least a six-nucleotide match to both a V gene segment and a J gene segment. A rearrangement was called productive if the CDR3 had no stop codons and remained in frame with V and J, and every other rearrangement was called non-productive. Following IMGT convention, CDR3 was defined as the stretch from the second conserved V-encoded cysteine up to the conserved J-encoded phenylalanine. The earlier analysis of about 610 of the donors excluded any sequence lacking an unambiguous match to a single V gene segment. An earlier analysis of 500 to 600 of the donors classified V segments as functional when productive rearrangements were above 56.7% and as segregating when the standard deviation between donors was above 5%. A statistical classification framework was built for diagnosing cytomegalovirus status from the catalog of TCR beta chain sequences. V and J gene assignment, in a later analysis, came from comparing TCR nucleotide sequences with IMGT/GENE-DB human TR gene sequences. A later analysis assigned CDR3 sequences and most-parsimonious VDJ recombination scenarios with the TCRdist pipeline. In a later analysis, every TCR beta chain was defined by the combination of its CDR3 amino acid sequence and its V-gene family, and reads without a unique V-gene family were dropped. To address suspected cross-contamination and a sequencing artifact, a later analysis removed several hundred highly shared, low-generation-probability nucleotide sequences. In a later analysis, a clonal expansion index for each public chain was calculated from normalized within-repertoire ranks of inferred template counts. In a later analysis, generation probabilities were computed using a VDJ recombination model fitted to out-of-frame rearrangements, and the results were checked against IGoR. In a later analysis, hypergeometric tests were used to score TCR-TCR, TCR-HLA and TCR-CMV co-occurrence, with a repertoire-size bias correction applied to TCR pairs. A later analysis estimated false discovery rates by permuting HLA or CMV assignments 20 times. A later analysis grouped co-occurring TCRs with DBSCAN, adding TCRdist sequence similarity when clustering within HLA-allele-positive subsets. Co-occurrence clustering excluded repertoires with fewer than 30,000 or more than 120,000 public chains, plus five with anomalous nucleotide sharing. Entries here come from immuneACCESS through TCRdb and include only in-frame sequences with V and J called. Some clones fail to appear in such tables; in the studies checked, an unresolved V gene covers under half of the shortfall, and the cause of the remainder is unknown. D and trimming come from the DNA, and the V and J calls and clone size come from that table. The sample table contains 150,000 to 160,000 clones; only one count was recorded for approximately 75% of them. The leading ten clones occupy about 3% of the sample.

Inclusive of the bounding cysteine and phenylalanine, the CDR3 is 15 residues long. The CDR3 DNA has 45 bases and is translated from base 1. At the junction V is shortened by 3 bases and J by 4 bases; bases outside the gene matches: 5. The germline V gene gives CDR1 as LGHNA and CDR2 as YSLEER. The cohort consisted of 650 to 850 healthy bone marrow donors. Cohort members were all nominally healthy when sampled, although unrecorded immune exposures were likely present. The donor was CMV seronegative and was included in the group of about 400 seronegative cohort members. Every donor gave a peripheral blood sample, and the peripheral blood mononuclear cells from that sample were used for TCR beta sequencing. The Qiagen DNeasy Blood Extraction Kit was used to extract genomic DNA from the blood cell samples.

The clonotype comes from a man between 18 and 35 years old in good health and CMV-seronegative. Sample: PBMCs. The sequence links TRBV4-3 to TRBJ2-1; 8 bases in the junction line up with TRBD1. The CDR3 sequence is CASSQDRVRYNEQFF. The DNA is TGCGCCAGCAGCCAGGACAGGGTTCGTTACAATGAGCAGTTCTTC.